The rows below give T cell receptor beta chains drawn from one sample of a study of OX40 agonist ivuxolimab in advanced cancers. Using immunoSEQ multiplex PCR, the repertoire was profiled, and TCRdb retains in-frame clones only, with some absent. The data contain roughly 76,000 clones, about 91% of them singletons. The material sequenced was CD4+ or CD8+ T cells sorted from blood, taken in a trial of the OX40 agonist ivuxolimab. Receptors originate from an adult with an advanced solid tumor such as melanoma, head and neck, liver or kidney cancer. The CDR3 runs from the conserved cysteine through the conserved F or W. A D gene is named only where the DNA matches it firmly. Clone size is given for some rows only: seen once, a few or many times, or a class if the clone is expanded.

clone_size	d_call	v_call	j_call	cdr3_aa	cdr3_nt
-	-	TRBV6-4	TRBJ2-1	CASSEGQGRINEQFF	TGTGCCAGCAGTGAAGGGCAGGGAAGGATCAATGAGCAGTTCTTC
-	TRBD1	TRBV4-2	TRBJ2-1	CASSQDWDSSYNEQFF	TGTGCCAGCAGCCAAGATTGGGACAGCTCCTACAATGAGCAGTTCTTC
-	-	TRBV5-1	TRBJ2-1	CASSLGLGARGPPNNEQFF	TGCGCCAGCAGCTTGGGCCTGGGGGCGCGGGGTCCACCGAACAATGAGCAGTTCTTC
-	TRBD1	TRBV28	TRBJ1-5	CASRTGTGVGNQPQHF	TGTGCCAGCAGGACCGGGACAGGGGTTGGCAATCAGCCCCAGCATTTT
-	-	TRBV6-5	TRBJ1-2	CASRSSPGQNYGYTF	TGTGCCAGCAGATCCTCTCCCGGACAGAACTATGGCTACACCTTC
-	-	TRBV28	TRBJ2-7	CASSLAYEQYF	TGTGCCAGCAGTTTAGCCTACGAGCAGTACTTC
-	-	TRBV5-1	TRBJ2-2	CASSWNTGELFF	TGCGCCAGCAGCTGGAACACCGGGGAGCTGTTTTTT
-	TRBD1	TRBV19	TRBJ2-5	CASSFGQGGQETQYF	TGTGCCAGTAGTTTTGGACAGGGGGGACAAGAGACCCAGTACTTC
-	-	TRBV30	TRBJ1-1	CAWSPLSTEAFF	TGTGCCTGGAGTCCCCTCTCGACTGAAGCTTTCTTT
-	TRBD2	TRBV7-2	TRBJ2-7	CASSLVWGGGRDEQYF	TGTGCCAGCAGCTTAGTGTGGGGTGGCGGGAGAGACGAGCAGTACTTC
-	-	TRBV7-9	TRBJ2-5	CASSSFLLVQETQYF	TGTGCCAGCAGCTCCTTCCTCTTGGTTCAAGAGACCCAGTACTTC
-	-	TRBV6-5	TRBJ1-5	CASRRDNSNQPQHF	TGTGCCAGCAGGAGAGATAATAGCAATCAGCCCCAGCATTTT
-	-	TRBV7-2	TRBJ2-2	CASSLAPFGSNTGELFF	TGTGCCAGCAGCTTAGCCCCCTTTGGGTCGAACACCGGGGAGCTGTTTTTT
-	TRBD2	TRBV19	TRBJ2-7	CATKTSGRNEQYF	TGTGCCACCAAGACGAGCGGGAGAAACGAGCAGTACTTC
-	-	TRBV23-1	TRBJ2-5	CASSQSRVSTQETQYF	TGCGCCAGCAGTCAAAGTAGGGTGTCAACACAAGAGACCCAGTACTTC
once	-	TRBV9	TRBJ2-7	CASSTRDFSYEQYF	TGTGCCAGCAGCACCCGGGACTTCTCCTACGAGCAGTACTTC
-	-	TRBV28	TRBJ2-3	CASSLGGGWTDTQYF	TGTGCCAGCAGTCTAGGGGGAGGTTGGACAGATACGCAGTATTTT
-	-	TRBV15	TRBJ1-1	CATSRDGLTTEAFF	TGTGCCACCAGCAGAGATGGATTGACCACTGAAGCTTTCTTT
-	-	TRBV19	TRBJ2-7	CASSPEGQGGREQYF	TGTGCCAGTAGTCCGGAAGGACAAGGGGGGCGCGAGCAGTACTTC
few	TRBD2	TRBV11-3	TRBJ2-3	CASTQSGGRGDTQYF	TGTGCCAGCACACAATCGGGAGGGCGAGGAGATACGCAGTATTTT
-	-	TRBV28	TRBJ2-4	CASTTPPRGRTGKNIQYF	TGTGCCAGCACCACTCCCCCCCGAGGCAGGACGGGCAAAAACATTCAGTACTTC
-	-	TRBV2	TRBJ2-5	CASNLWGPQETQYF	TGTGCCAGCAATCTTTGGGGGCCCCAAGAGACCCAGTACTTC
-	TRBD2	TRBV6-6	TRBJ2-7	CASSPGLVGEQYF	TGTGCCAGCAGTCCGGGACTAGTCGGGGAGCAGTACTTC
-	-	TRBV5-6	TRBJ2-1	CASSFTRYNEQFF	TGTGCCAGCAGCTTTACTAGGTACAATGAGCAGTTCTTC
once	-	TRBV7-2	TRBJ2-5	CASSFTDSQETQYF	TGTGCCAGCAGCTTCACGGACTCACAAGAGACCCAGTACTTC
-	-	TRBV11-2	TRBJ2-7	CASSRDTRREEQYF	TGTGCCAGCAGCCGGGACACACGTCGGGAGGAGCAGTACTTC
-	-	TRBV20-1	TRBJ2-1	CSARGDNEQFF	TGCAGTGCTCGAGGGGACAATGAGCAGTTCTTC
-	TRBD2	TRBV7-6	TRBJ2-1	CASSPLGTSGMGFF	TGTGCCAGCAGCCCACTAGGGACTAGCGGGATGGGGTTCTTC
-	-	TRBV7-2	TRBJ2-3	CASSPQGTLSTDTQYF	TGTGCCAGCAGCCCCCAAGGGACGCTCAGCACAGATACGCAGTATTTT
-	-	TRBV19	TRBJ1-1	CASRLGPAATEAFF	TGTGCCAGTAGGCTGGGACCGGCGGCCACTGAAGCTTTCTTT
once	-	TRBV2	TRBJ2-7	CASSEAVGSSYEQYF	TGTGCCAGCAGTGAAGCGGTAGGGAGCTCCTACGAGCAGTACTTC
-	-	TRBV6-5	TRBJ1-2	CASSYLGGGYTF	TGTGCCAGCAGTTACCTTGGGGGAGGCTACACCTTC
-	TRBD1	TRBV6-4	TRBJ1-1	CASSRDRSNTEAFF	TGTGCCAGCAGCCGGGACAGGTCGAACACTGAAGCTTTCTTT
once	-	TRBV7-6	TRBJ2-7	CASSLASAQTSSYEQYF	TGTGCCAGCAGCTTAGCGAGCGCACAGACCAGCTCCTACGAGCAGTACTTC
once	TRBD1	TRBV28	TRBJ2-5	CASSARQGRGETQYF	TGTGCCAGCAGTGCAAGACAGGGGCGAGGAGAGACCCAGTACTTC
-	TRBD1	TRBV28	TRBJ2-7	CASGEQGPSYEQYF	TGTGCCTCAGGGGAACAGGGGCCCAGCTACGAGCAGTACTTC
-	-	TRBV18	TRBJ2-5	CASSPSGLQETQYF	TGTGCCAGCTCACCCAGCGGGCTACAAGAGACCCAGTACTTC
-	-	TRBV28	TRBJ2-3	CASSSRDSTDTQYF	TGTGCCAGCAGTTCGCGGGATAGCACAGATACGCAGTATTTT
-	TRBD2	TRBV2	TRBJ2-3	CASSEMGLASPDTQYF	TGTGCCAGCAGTGAAATGGGACTAGCGTCCCCCGATACGCAGTATTTT
-	-	TRBV9	TRBJ1-3	CASRMGLGGNTIYF	TGTGCCAGCAGAATGGGGTTGGGGGGAAACACCATATATTTT
-	-	TRBV21-1	TRBJ1-3	CASSKGAGVSGNTIYF	TGTGCCAGCAGCAAAGGGGCAGGAGTATCTGGAAACACCATATATTTT